The sequence of this T cell receptor beta chain was determined in a study of cytomegalovirus exposure and HLA in healthy donors. Study outcomes and limitations: It was about 150 TCR beta chains that were listed as cytomegalovirus-associated.

Germline CDR1 is SEHNR and CDR2 is FQNEAQ (reference sequence). The CDR3 consists of 14 residues. J gave up 6 bases and V 5 bases, and 6 bases lay outside the gene matches. On this clone itself: No antigen is known for it.

Only in-frame clones appear in the TCRdb table, and some are missing; sequencing was by immunoSEQ multiplex PCR. Of over 200,000 clones in the sample, 70% to 90% were seen once. The chain is built from TRBV7-9 and TRBJ1-1; 10 positions match TRBD1. The receptor comes from a woman aged 18 to 35 in good health and CMV-seronegative. The material sequenced was PBMCs. CDR3 loop: CASSLGTGVPEAFF. The CDR3 bases are TGTGCCAGCAGCCTTGGGACAGGGGTACCTGAAGCTTTCTTT.